Presented here are 6 T cell receptor beta chains from one specimen sequenced in a study of cytomegalovirus exposure and HLA in healthy donors. Primers for the PCR totalled 60 Vbeta and 13 Jbeta. TCRdb's copy holds only in-frame clones and misses some; the assay was immunoSEQ multiplex PCR. The sample comprises over 150,000 clones, about 81% of which are singletons, and under 2.5% rests with the top ten. The sample comprised PBMCs. The receptor set was obtained from a woman in her 30s in good health and CMV-seronegative.

The CDR3 spells CASSLVQGNYGYTF. CDR3 nucleotide sequence: TGCGCCAGCAGCTTGGTACAGGGGAACTATGGCTACACCTTC. The V call is TRBV5-1, the J call TRBJ1-2; 7 bases are a match to TRBD1. J gave up 2 bases and V 0 bases, and 1 base lay outside the gene matches. Germline values: CDR1 SGHRS, CDR2 YFSETQ. The CDR3 is 14 amino acids. Combining the CDR3 with reference TRBV5-1 and TRBJ1-2 gives the whole variable domain KAGVTQTPRYLIKTRGQQVTLSCSPISGHRSVSWYQQTPGQGLQFLFEYFSETQRNKGNFPGRFSGRQFSNSRSEMNVSTLELGDSALYLCASSLVQGNYGYTFGSGTRLTVV.

The chain employs TRBV19 and TRBJ2-3, with D tentatively TRBD2 (5 bases). V was pared by 7 bases and J by 1 base, with 9 bases between. Germline values: CDR1 LNHDA, CDR2 SQIVND (reference sequence). The CDR3 length is 13 residues. CDR3 residues: CASIRGGTDTQYF. In DNA, the CDR3 is TGTGCCAGTATACGGGGAGGCACAGATACGCAGTATTTT. Combining the CDR3 with reference TRBV19 and TRBJ2-3 gives the whole variable domain DGGITQSPKYLFRKEGQNVTLSCEQNLNHDAMYWYRQDPGQGLRLIYYSQIVNDFQKGDIAEGYSVSREKKESFPLTVTSAQKNPTAFYLCASIRGGTDTQYFGPGTRLTVL.

The J gene is TRBJ1-5, the V gene TRBV30, with 12 bases aligning to TRBD1. The length of the CDR3 is 16 residues. J lost 5 bases, V lost 4 bases, and 9 bases had no gene match. CDR1 and CDR2 from the germline V gene are GTSNPN and SVGIG (reference sequence). In nucleotides, the CDR3 is TGTGCCTGGACGGGGACAGGGGGCCTAGCGGATCAGCCCCAGCATTTT. The encoded protein is CAWTGTGGLADQPQHF.

The CDR3 region has the DNA TGTGCCACCAGACTACAGGGCCATCAGCCCCAGCATTTT. Its protein is CATRLQGHQPQHF. The chain links TRBV15 to TRBJ1-5; D is possibly TRBD1 (6 bases). CDR3 length: 13 amino acids. V lost 6 bases and J 5 bases, leaving 11 bases between the germline ends. Per germline, CDR1 LNHNV and CDR2 YYDKDF (reference sequence).

The V and J genes are TRBV27 and TRBJ1-1, with D unclear. Germline CDR1 MNHEY, CDR2 SMNVEV (reference sequence). CDR3 length equals 14 residues. Between the trimmed V and J ends, which lost 5 bases and 2 bases, there was a span of 12 bases. DNA for the CDR3: TGTGCCAGCAGTCGGTACGGAGGTAACACTGAAGCTTTCTTT. It translates to CASSRYGGNTEAFF.

With regard to this clone: One end of the junction does not line up with germline, which may come from a read error. The DNA for the CDR3 is TGTGCTAGCAGCTTCCCGAGCGTCCAATACGAGCAGTACTTC. Residues: CASSFPSVQYEQYF. The J gene is TRBJ2-7, the V gene TRBV7-7; no clear D. The CDR3 totals 14 residues. Looked up from germline, CDR1 is SSHAT and CDR2 is FNYEAQ (reference sequence).